This paragraph covers one T cell receptor beta chain sequence. Its antigen is unidentified. The CDR3 has 12 amino acids. Germline values: CDR1 SEHNR, CDR2 FQNEAQ (reference sequence). V was shortened by 5 bases and J by 9 bases, with 11 bases between the two germline ends. This sample was included in a study of cytomegalovirus exposure and HLA in healthy donors. Findings and limits, study-wide: CMV antigen specificity was confirmed in vitro for three CMV-associated chains. Overall, about 160 TCR beta chains were annotated as cytomegalovirus-associated.

Method: immunoSEQ multiplex PCR; TCRdb's copy keeps in-frame clones and lacks some. The table lists 110,000 or so clones, about 88% of them singletons. A 120-subject validation cohort, separate from the roughly 670-subject first cohort, supplied the donors. The sample consisted of PBMCs. This TCR was sampled from a woman aged 18 to 35 in good health and CMV-seropositive. The chain has TRBV7-9 and TRBJ2-1, with D tentatively TRBD2 (5 bases). Here the CDR3 reads CASSPEGFEQFF. CDR3 bases: TGTGCCAGCAGCCCAGAGGGATTTGAGCAGTTCTTC.